Below are 20 T cell receptor beta chains sequenced from a single sample in a study of graft-versus-host responses after intestinal transplantation (dated by TCRdb to 2020 to 2022). The protocol used for the library was the immunoSEQ multiplex PCR assay. TCRdb's version of the immuneACCESS table is confined to in-frame rearrangements and falls short of the full clone set. An unresolved V gene accounts for under half of the shortfall where checked; the remainder is of unknown origin. A total of 75,000 to 100,000 clones appear in this sample, about 84% of them only once. Almost 1.5% of the sample is held by the ten biggest clonotypes. This sample comprised PBMCs, obtained 255 days after intestinal transplant. The source of these receptors is a human patient who received an intestinal transplant, so some T cells may come from the graft donor.

CDR3 loop: CASVRGHQETQYF. The CDR3 DNA reads TGTGCCAGCGTGAGGGGCCACCAAGAGACCCAGTACTTC. This sequence joins TRBV2 and TRBJ2-5; D possibly uses TRBD1 or TRBD2 (5 bases each). The V gene's germline CDR1 is SNHLY and CDR2 FYNNEI. The V gene lost 8 bases and the J gene lost 0 bases, with 10 bases spanning the gap. The CDR3 is made up of 13 amino acids.

Worth noting for this clone: A read error may account for a junction end that differs from germline. The chain uses TRBV27 and TRBJ1-4, with D unclear. From germline, CDR1 is MNHEY and CDR2 SMNVEV (reference sequence). The CDR3 is 13 residues long. The CDR3 coding sequence is TGTGCCAGCAGTTTAAGACGGGGTGAACAACTGTTTTTT. This encodes CASSLRRGEQLFF.

The genes are TRBV11-2 and TRBJ1-4; D ambiguous. Germline values: CDR1 SGHAT, CDR2 FQNNGV. The CDR3 runs 14 residues. The ends were cut back, 1 base at V and 11 bases at J, with 14 bases in the middle. This CDR3 reads CASSLVPPVRKLFF. As DNA, the CDR3 is TGTGCCAGCAGCTTAGTTCCCCCAGTGAGGAAACTGTTTTTT.

V and J are TRBV6-5 and TRBJ2-3; TRBD2 aligns across 11 bases. V gave up 4 bases and J gave up 2 bases; unmatched junction bases: 2. Germline-derived CDR1 and CDR2 are MNHEY and SVGAGI. The CDR3 is 15 residues long. CDR3 DNA: TGTGCCAGCAGTTTACTAGCGGGGGTCACAGATACGCAGTATTTT. Protein product: CASSLLAGVTDTQYF.

This clone was seen only a few times. The V and J genes are TRBV5-6 and TRBJ2-3; 15 bases map to TRBD2. The V segment lost 0 bases and the J segment 2 bases; nucleotides outside the gene matches: 4. CDR1 is SGHDT, CDR2 YYEEEE, per germline. CDR3 length: 18 amino acids. CDR3 coding DNA: TGTGCCAGCAGCTTGGTTGGGACTAGCGGGAGGTACACAGATACGCAGTATTTT. Translation gives CASSLVGTSGRYTDTQYF.

The gene calls are TRBV29-1 and TRBJ2-1; possibly TRBD2 for D (5 bases). The CDR3 is 16 amino acids. Germline-derived CDR1 and CDR2 are SQVTM and ANQGSEA. V was pared by 1 base and J by 6 bases, with 19 bases between. CDR3 loop: CSVEVPVPRGFNEQFF. In nucleotides, the CDR3 is TGCAGCGTTGAAGTGCCCGTTCCCCGAGGGTTCAATGAGCAGTTCTTC.

The J gene is TRBJ2-7, the V gene TRBV7-9; D is ambiguous. From germline, CDR1 is SEHNR and CDR2 FQNEAQ (reference sequence). This CDR3 has 11 amino acids. Trimming took off 0 bases at V and 6 bases at J, with 3 bases between the two ends. This chain's CDR3 is CASSLAAEQYF. For the CDR3, the DNA is TGTGCCAGCAGCTTAGCCGCCGAGCAGTACTTC.

V and J are TRBV25-1 and TRBJ2-3; D is undetermined. This CDR3 spans 12 amino acids. V gave up 1 base and J gave up 10 bases, with 9 bases separating them. CDR1 is MGHDK, CDR2 SYGVNS, per germline. This CDR3 reads CASSEFLGAQYF. The CDR3 DNA reads as TGTGCCAGCAGTGAATTCTTAGGTGCGCAGTATTTT.

The rearrangement uses TRBV28 and TRBJ1-5; no clear D. The ends were cut back, 7 bases at V and 0 bases at J, with 25 bases in the middle. Germline CDR1 and CDR2: MDHEN and SYDVKM. CDR3 length: 19 amino acids. The CDR3 DNA is TGTGCCAGCACCTCATCCCGGCCTTCTTCCCATTATAGCAATCAGCCCCAGCATTTT. Translation: CASTSSRPSSHYSNQPQHF.

The rearrangement uses TRBV9 and TRBJ2-1; D may match TRBD1 or TRBD2 (5 bases each). V was clipped by 0 bases and J by 6 bases, with 13 bases between them. The CDR3 has 15 amino acids. Germline V gives CDR1 SGDLS, CDR2 YYNGEE. The CDR3 reads CASSVAGGALNEQFF. The CDR3 DNA reads TGTGCCAGCAGCGTAGCTGGGGGAGCCCTCAATGAGCAGTTCTTC.

V usage is TRBV5-5 and J usage is TRBJ1-1; unclear D gene. The CDR3 has 12 residues. V lost 4 bases, J lost 0 bases, and 4 bases lay in between. The germline CDR1 and CDR2 sequences are SGHKS and YYEKEE (reference sequence). Here the CDR3 DNA reads TGTGCCAGCAGCCGGGTGAACACTGAAGCTTTCTTT. Its protein product is CASSRVNTEAFF. The full variable domain, in which reference TRBV5-5 and TRBJ1-1 provide the parts outside the CDR3, is DAGVTQSPTHLIKTRGQQVTLRCSPISGHKSVSWYQQVLGQGPQFIFQYYEKEERGRGNFPDRFSARQFPNYSSELNVNALLLGDSALYLCASSRVNTEAFFGQGTRLTVV.

A single count supports this clone. This rearrangement joins TRBV6-1 to TRBJ1-3, with D possibly being TRBD1 (5 bases). This CDR3 has 14 amino acids. Germline CDR1 reads MNHNS; CDR2 reads SASEGT. V was cut by 7 bases and J by 2 bases, with 12 bases left in between. The chain's CDR3 is CASNLGDPGNTIYF. The CDR3 DNA sequence: TGTGCCAGCAACCTAGGGGACCCTGGAAACACCATATATTTT.

V usage is TRBV6-1 and J usage is TRBJ2-7, with D possibly being TRBD1 or TRBD2 (5 bases each). V was clipped by 8 bases and J by 1 base, with 18 bases between them. Germline CDR1 is MNHNS and CDR2 is SASEGT. This CDR3 is 15 amino acids long. The CDR3 coding sequence is TGTGCCAGCCAGACTAACAGGTCTCCTTCCTACGAGCAGTACTTC. Its translation: CASQTNRSPSYEQYF.

V and J are TRBV7-9 and TRBJ1-3, with 10 positions matching TRBD1. Per germline, CDR1 SEHNR and CDR2 FQNEAQ (reference sequence). This CDR3 spans 15 amino acids. Losses at the gene ends were 5 bases for V and 4 bases for J; bases not matched to a gene: 5. The CDR3 DNA reads TGTGCCAGCAGCCCGGGACAGGGGCAAGGAAACACCATATATTTT. Translating it yields CASSPGQGQGNTIYF.

The V gene is TRBV7-2, the J gene TRBJ2-3; TRBD2 matches at 9 bases. Germline V CDR1 and CDR2: SGHTA, FQGNSA. V shed 2 bases and J 4 bases; nucleotides not matched to a gene: 10. The CDR3 spans 17 residues. This CDR3 reads CASSLSPLAGWADTQYF. The CDR3 DNA is TGTGCCAGCAGCTTATCCCCGCTAGCGGGGTGGGCAGATACGCAGTATTTT.

This chain connects TRBV6-1 to TRBJ1-2; D not resolved. The CDR3 is made up of 15 amino acids. Trimming stripped 6 bases from V and 4 bases from J, with 18 bases between. Germline CDR1 and CDR2: MNHNS and SASEGT. The CDR3, as DNA: TGTGCCAGCAGGGGATCGGACCAGGTTAGCTATGGCTACACCTTC. Its translation: CASRGSDQVSYGYTF.

This chain links TRBV5-4 with TRBJ2-5, with TRBD2 identical over 12 bases. The DNA end favors TRBJ2-7, so the J call may be wrong. Germline V gene sequence: CDR1 SGHNT, CDR2 YYREEE (reference sequence). The CDR3 is 15 amino acids. CDR3 protein: CASSSSSGRVNEQYF. CDR3 bases: TGTGCCAGCAGCTCCTCTAGCGGGAGGGTAAACGAGCAGTACTTC.

This chain uses TRBV6-4 with TRBJ2-6; 9 positions match TRBD1. The germline V gene encodes CDR1 MRHNA and CDR2 SNTAGT. The junction had 5 bases not matched to a gene; V was cut back by 3 bases and J by 2 bases. CDR3 length: 17 residues. This CDR3 is CASSEETGGAGANVLTF. The CDR3 coding sequence is TGTGCCAGCAGTGAGGAGACAGGGGGTGCTGGGGCCAACGTCCTGACTTTC.

The CDR3 loop is CASSTVGTGGETQYF. The CDR3 DNA reads TGTGCCAGTAGTACCGTGGGGACAGGGGGGGAGACCCAGTACTTC. The chain is built from TRBV19 and TRBJ2-5; 11 nucleotides line up with TRBD1. The J segment lost 5 bases and the V segment lost 4 bases, leaving 6 bases of the junction unmatched. Germline-derived CDR1 and CDR2 are LNHDA and SQIVND (reference sequence). The CDR3 spans 15 residues.

The V call is TRBV6-5, the J call TRBJ2-2; 9 bases line up with TRBD2. This CDR3 is 15 amino acids long. Per the germline V gene, CDR1 is MNHEY and CDR2 is SVGAGI. After removal of 5 bases from V and 1 base from J, the junction contained 2 bases not matched to a gene. The CDR3 nucleotides are TGTGCCAGCAGTCCGACTAGCGGGAACACCGGGGAGCTGTTTTTT. Its translation: CASSPTSGNTGELFF.